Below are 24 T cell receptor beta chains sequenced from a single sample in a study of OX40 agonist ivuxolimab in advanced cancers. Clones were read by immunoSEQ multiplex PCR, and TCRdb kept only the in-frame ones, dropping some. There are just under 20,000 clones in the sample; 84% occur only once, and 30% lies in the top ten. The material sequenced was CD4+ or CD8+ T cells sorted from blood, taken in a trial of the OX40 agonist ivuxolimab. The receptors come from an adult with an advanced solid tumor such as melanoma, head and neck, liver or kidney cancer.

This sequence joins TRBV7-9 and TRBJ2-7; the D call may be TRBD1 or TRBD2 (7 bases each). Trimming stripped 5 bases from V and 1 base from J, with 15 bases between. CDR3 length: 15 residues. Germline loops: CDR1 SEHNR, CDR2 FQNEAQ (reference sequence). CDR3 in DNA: TGTGCCAGCAGCCCCCAGGGGGAGGGATCCTACGAGCAGTACTTC. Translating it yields CASSPQGEGSYEQYF.

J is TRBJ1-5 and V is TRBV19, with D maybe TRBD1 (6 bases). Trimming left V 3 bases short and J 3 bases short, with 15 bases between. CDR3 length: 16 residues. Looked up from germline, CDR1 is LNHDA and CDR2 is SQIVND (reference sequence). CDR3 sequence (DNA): TGTGCCAGTAGTATGGGGGCAGGGAAAGACAATCAGCCCCAGCATTTT. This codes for CASSMGAGKDNQPQHF.

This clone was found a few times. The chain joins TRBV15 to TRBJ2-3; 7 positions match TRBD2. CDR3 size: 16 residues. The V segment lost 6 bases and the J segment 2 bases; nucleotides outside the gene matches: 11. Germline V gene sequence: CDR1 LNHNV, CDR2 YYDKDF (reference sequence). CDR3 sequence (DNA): TGTGCCACCAGTACCGGGACTATCAGCACCACAGATACGCAGTATTTT. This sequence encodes CATSTGTISTTDTQYF.

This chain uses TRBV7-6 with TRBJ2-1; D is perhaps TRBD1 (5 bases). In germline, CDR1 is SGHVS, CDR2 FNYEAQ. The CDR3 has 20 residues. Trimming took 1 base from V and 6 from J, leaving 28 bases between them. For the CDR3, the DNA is TGTGCCAGCAGCTTAGTGGCCCCCTCCTACTCACAGATGGGGCTCAATGAGCAGTTCTTC. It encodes CASSLVAPSYSQMGLNEQFF.

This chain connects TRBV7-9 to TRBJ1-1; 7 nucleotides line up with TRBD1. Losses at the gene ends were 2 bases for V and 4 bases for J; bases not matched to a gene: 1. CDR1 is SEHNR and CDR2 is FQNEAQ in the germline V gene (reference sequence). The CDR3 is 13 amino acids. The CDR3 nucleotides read TGTGCCAGCAGCTTACCAGGGGGCACTGAAGCTTTCTTT. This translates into CASSLPGGTEAFF.

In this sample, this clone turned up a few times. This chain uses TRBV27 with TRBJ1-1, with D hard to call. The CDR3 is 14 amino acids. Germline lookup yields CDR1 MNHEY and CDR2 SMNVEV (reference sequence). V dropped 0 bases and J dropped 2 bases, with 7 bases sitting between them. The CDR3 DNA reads TGTGCCAGCAGTTTATCGAGAGCTAACACTGAAGCTTTCTTT. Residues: CASSLSRANTEAFF.

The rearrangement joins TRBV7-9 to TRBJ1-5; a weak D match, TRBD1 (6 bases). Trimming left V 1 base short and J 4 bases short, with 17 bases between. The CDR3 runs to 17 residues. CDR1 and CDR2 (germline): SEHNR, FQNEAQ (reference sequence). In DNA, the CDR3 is TGTGCCAGCAGCTTAGGAGGGGGAGGGAGAGGAAATCAGCCCCAGCATTTT. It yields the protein CASSLGGGGRGNQPQHF. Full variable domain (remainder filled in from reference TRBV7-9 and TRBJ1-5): DTGVSQNPRHKITKRGQNVTFRCDPISEHNRLYWYRQTLGQGPEFLTYFQNEAQLEKSRLLSDRFSAERPKGSFSTLEIQRTEQGDSAMYLCASSLGGGGRGNQPQHFGDGTRLSIL.

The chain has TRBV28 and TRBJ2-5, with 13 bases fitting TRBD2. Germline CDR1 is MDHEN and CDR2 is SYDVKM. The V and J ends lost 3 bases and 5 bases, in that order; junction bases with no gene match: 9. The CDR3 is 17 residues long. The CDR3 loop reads CASSFRTSGRGKETQYF. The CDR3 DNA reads TGTGCCAGCAGTTTCCGGACTAGCGGGAGAGGTAAGGAGACCCAGTACTTC.

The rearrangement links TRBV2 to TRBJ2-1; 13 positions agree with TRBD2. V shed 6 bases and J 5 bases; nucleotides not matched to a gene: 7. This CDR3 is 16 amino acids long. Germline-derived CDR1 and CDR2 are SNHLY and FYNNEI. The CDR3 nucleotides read TGTGCCAGCAGGGTAGCCGGGACTAGCGGGAACAATGAGCAGTTCTTC. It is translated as CASRVAGTSGNNEQFF.

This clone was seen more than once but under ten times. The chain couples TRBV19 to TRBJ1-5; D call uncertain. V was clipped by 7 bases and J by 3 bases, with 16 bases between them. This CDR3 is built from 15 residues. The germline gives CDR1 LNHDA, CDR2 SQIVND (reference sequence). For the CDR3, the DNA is TGTGCCAGTAACGTGAGCCCCCCTTACAATCAGCCCCAGCATTTT. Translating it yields CASNVSPPYNQPQHF.

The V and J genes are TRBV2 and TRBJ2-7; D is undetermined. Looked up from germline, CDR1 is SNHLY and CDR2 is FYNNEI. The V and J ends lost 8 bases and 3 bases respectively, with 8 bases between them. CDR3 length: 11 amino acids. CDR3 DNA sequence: TGTGCCAGCTCTGGAAGCTACGAGCAGTACTTC. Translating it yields CASSGSYEQYF.

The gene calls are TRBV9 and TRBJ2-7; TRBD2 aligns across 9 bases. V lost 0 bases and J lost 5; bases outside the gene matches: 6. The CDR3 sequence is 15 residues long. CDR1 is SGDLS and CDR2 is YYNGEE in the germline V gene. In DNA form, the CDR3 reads TGTGCCAGCAGCGTAGCCCTAGCGGGAATCAACGAGCAGTACTTC. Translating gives CASSVALAGINEQYF.

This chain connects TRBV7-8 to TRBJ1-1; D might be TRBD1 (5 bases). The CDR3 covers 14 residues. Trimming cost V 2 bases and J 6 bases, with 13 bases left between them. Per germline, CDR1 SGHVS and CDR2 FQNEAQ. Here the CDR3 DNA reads TGTGCCAGCAGCTTATCCAGGGTAAACGCTGAAGCTTTCTTT. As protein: CASSLSRVNAEAFF.

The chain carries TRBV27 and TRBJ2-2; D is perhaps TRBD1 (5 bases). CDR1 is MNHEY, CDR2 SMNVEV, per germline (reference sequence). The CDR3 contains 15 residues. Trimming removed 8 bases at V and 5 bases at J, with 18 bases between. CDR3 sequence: CASSTIFRVTGELFF. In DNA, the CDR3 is TGTGCCAGCTCCACAATTTTCAGGGTTACCGGGGAGCTGTTTTTT.

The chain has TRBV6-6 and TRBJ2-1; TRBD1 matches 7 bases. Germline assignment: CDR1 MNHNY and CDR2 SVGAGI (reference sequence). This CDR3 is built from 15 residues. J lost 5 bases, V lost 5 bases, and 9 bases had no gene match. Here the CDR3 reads CASSPYRGRDNEQFF. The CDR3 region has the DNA TGTGCCAGCAGTCCTTACAGGGGCCGAGACAATGAGCAGTTCTTC.

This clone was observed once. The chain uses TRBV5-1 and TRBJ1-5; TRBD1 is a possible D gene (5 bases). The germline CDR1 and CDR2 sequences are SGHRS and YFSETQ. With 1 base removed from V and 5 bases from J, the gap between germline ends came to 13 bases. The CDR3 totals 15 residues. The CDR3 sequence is CASSLRGMGDQPQHF. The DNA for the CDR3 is TGCGCCAGCAGCTTGCGAGGGATGGGGGATCAGCCCCAGCATTTT.

The CDR3 DNA reads TGTGCCAGCAGCTTAGTGGCAGGGCCCTCCTATAATTCACCCCTCCACTTT. The encoded protein is CASSLVAGPSYNSPLHF. The chain recombines TRBV11-2 with TRBJ1-6; D perhaps matches TRBD1 (5 bases). Between the trimmed V and J ends, which lost 1 base and 0 bases, there was a span of 10 bases. Germline loops: CDR1 SGHAT, CDR2 FQNNGV. This CDR3 region has 17 residues.

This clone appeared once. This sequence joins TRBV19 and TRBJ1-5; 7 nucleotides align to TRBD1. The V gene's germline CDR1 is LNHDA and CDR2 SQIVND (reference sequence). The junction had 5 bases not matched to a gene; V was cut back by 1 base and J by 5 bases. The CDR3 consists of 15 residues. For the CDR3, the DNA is TGTGCCAGTAGTATAGCCCGGGACAGATATCAGCCCCAGCATTTT. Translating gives CASSIARDRYQPQHF.

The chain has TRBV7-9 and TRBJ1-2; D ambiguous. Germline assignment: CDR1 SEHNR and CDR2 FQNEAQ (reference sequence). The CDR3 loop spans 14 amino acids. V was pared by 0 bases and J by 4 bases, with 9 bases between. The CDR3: CASSLAAAGYGYTF. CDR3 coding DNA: TGTGCCAGCAGCTTAGCCGCGGCAGGCTATGGCTACACCTTC.

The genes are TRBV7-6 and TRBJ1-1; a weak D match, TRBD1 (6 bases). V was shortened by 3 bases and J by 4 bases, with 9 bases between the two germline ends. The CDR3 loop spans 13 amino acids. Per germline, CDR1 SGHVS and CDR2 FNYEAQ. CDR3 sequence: CASSFGQITEAFF. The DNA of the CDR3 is TGTGCCAGCAGCTTCGGACAGATCACTGAAGCTTTCTTT.

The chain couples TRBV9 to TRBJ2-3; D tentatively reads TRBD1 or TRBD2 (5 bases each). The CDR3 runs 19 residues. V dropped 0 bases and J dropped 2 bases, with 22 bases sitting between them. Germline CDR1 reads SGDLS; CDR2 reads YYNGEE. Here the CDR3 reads CASSVEGGRRGRDTDTQYF. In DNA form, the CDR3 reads TGTGCCAGCAGCGTAGAGGGCGGCCGAAGGGGACGGGACACAGATACGCAGTATTTT.

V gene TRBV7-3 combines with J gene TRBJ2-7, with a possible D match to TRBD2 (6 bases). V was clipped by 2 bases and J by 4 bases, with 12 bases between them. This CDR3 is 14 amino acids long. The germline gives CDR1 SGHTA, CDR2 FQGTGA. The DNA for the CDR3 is TGTGCCAGCAGCTTAGTCGGGACTTTATACGAGCAGTACTTC. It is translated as CASSLVGTLYEQYF.

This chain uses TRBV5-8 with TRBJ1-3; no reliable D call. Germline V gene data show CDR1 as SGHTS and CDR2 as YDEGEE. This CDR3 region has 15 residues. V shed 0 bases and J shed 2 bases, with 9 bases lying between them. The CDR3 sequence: CASSLEGATGNTIYF. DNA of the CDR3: TGTGCCAGCAGCTTGGAGGGAGCGACTGGAAACACCATATATTTT.

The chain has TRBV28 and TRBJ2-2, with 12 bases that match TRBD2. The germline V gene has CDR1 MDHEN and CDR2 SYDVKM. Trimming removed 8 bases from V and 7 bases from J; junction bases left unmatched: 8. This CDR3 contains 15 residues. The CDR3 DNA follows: TGTGCCAGCGGGGGGACTAGCGGGTTCGACGGGGAGCTGTTTTTT. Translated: CASGGTSGFDGELFF.